This T cell receptor (beta chain) was observed in a study of cytomegalovirus exposure and HLA in healthy donors (dated by TCRdb to the late 2010s). Background on the whole study: In an earlier analysis of some 610 of the donors, 276 Gb of sequence data and 120 million or so unique TCR beta sequences from roughly 180 million T cells were reported. About 300 gigabases of sequencing data and some 85 million unique TCR sequences were included in an early release covering roughly 600 HLA-typed donors. Of the roughly 390 genotyped donors, roughly 76% were placed in the genetic ancestry cluster associated with self-reported Caucasian donors. The aim of the study was to test whether cataloging public T cell receptors could identify signatures of past pathogen exposure. The T cell repertoires of around 730 subjects were profiled by immunosequencing and related to cytomegalovirus serostatus. A separate validation cohort of about 110 different subjects was used in addition to the approximately 670-subject first cohort. To predict cytomegalovirus infection status, the study brought together high-throughput TCR immunosequencing, statistical association of individual TCRs with disease status, and machine learning. In a later analysis, previously published TCR beta repertoires from several hundred donors were re-analyzed and high-resolution HLA genotyping was added so that TCR occurrence patterns could be studied. Rather than using new phenotypic data, the later analysis identified candidate immune exposures from TCR beta sequences and from how often those sequences occurred across donors. An earlier analysis of around 640 of the donors used high-throughput TCR beta sequencing to judge whether each TCR beta V gene segment behaved as functional or pseudogenic. Donor age, sex, ethnicity and CMV serostatus were compiled together with the repertoire data. A later genetic analysis used genome-wide SNP genotypes for about three fifths of the 666 donors, treating that subset as a discovery cohort. All discovery cohort repertoires had been generated using a single sequencing platform. HLA typing included class I and class II loci at four-digit resolution. The number of donors typed differed by locus, with about 629-630 for A, B, C, DRB1 and DQB1, 522 for DQA1, approximately 580 for DPA1, and some 440 for DPB1. About five DR-DQ haplotypes were treated as single units for association and clustering because of strong linkage in the cohort. Across approximately 400 genotyped donors of the cohort, an average of approximately 200,000 unique TCR beta nucleotide sequences per donor were sequenced, and roughly a sixth of those sequences were non-productive.

In total, 666 healthy bone marrow donors made up the cohort. All cohort members were sampled while nominally healthy, although unrecorded immune exposures were likely present. The donor tested CMV seropositive, placing the donor among the 289 seropositive members of the cohort. A peripheral blood sample was collected from each donor, and TCR beta sequencing was performed on peripheral blood mononuclear cells. The Qiagen DNeasy Blood Extraction Kit was used to extract genomic DNA from the blood cell samples. Here is what the overall study found, with its caveats: In a later analysis, several top co-occurrence clusters were reported to appear linked to parvovirus B19, influenza, CMV and Epstein-Barr virus. A later genetic analysis associated a missense DCLRE1C variant with V-gene and J-gene trimming of TCR beta chains, and an independent cohort replicated the association. In vitro tests confirmed that a few of the cytomegalovirus-associated TCR beta chains recognize cytomegalovirus antigens. The study listed 164 TCR beta chains as associated with cytomegalovirus. A later analysis associated some 17,000 TCR beta sequences with specific HLA alleles at a false discovery rate of 0.05. Broadly in line with IMGT annotations, most TCR beta V segments showed up in productive rearrangements about 90% or about 30% of the time in an earlier analysis of 587 of the donors. About 15 rarely observed V segments, including chromosome 9 orphons, were excluded from the earlier analysis of several hundred of the donors because counts were too low. For the cohort, immune exposure information was limited to CMV serostatus. A further reported finding was that TCR beta sequences accurately predicted the HLA-A and HLA-B alleles for most subjects in the first cohort. Compared with equally common non-associated chains, HLA-associated TCR beta chains in a later analysis were more clonally expanded and had lower generation probabilities. A later genetic analysis reported fewer N-insertions in productive TCRs among donors in an Asian-associated ancestry cluster than the roughly 690-donor mean. HLA typing was unavailable for some donors at each locus, so association tests used only the typed subset. The cohort was sequenced for TCR beta chains only, and without alpha or paired-chain data the features that could be detected were limited. When HLA alleles, especially DR and DQ, strongly co-occurred, attributing TCR associations to individual alleles was difficult. Because the 87-base-pair reads could not distinguish some IMGT-functional V segments, including TRBV6-2 and TRBV6-3, those segments were excluded. A later analysis found that most CMV-associated TCR beta chains appeared HLA-restricted, with HLA associations seemingly driven largely by CMV exposure. The authors suggested that the approach could potentially be generalized to other disease states and immunological phenotypes. In both the original and validation cohorts, the classifier was reported to diagnose cytomegalovirus status with high specificity and sensitivity. Sequencing depth was assumed to be roughly uniform across donors in the presence/absence analyses, though that assumption may not hold. In a later analysis, the rate of TCR association differed among HLA loci, with DRB1 alleles having the most associated TCRs and HLA-C alleles having the fewest. The sequencing pipeline was judged likely to have produced a cluster of highly shared sequence variants as a technical artifact. Linkage disequilibrium might explain the correlated functional status among segregating V segments, but an unknown experimental factor could not be ruled out. Most TCR sequences were seen in very few donors, while some public TCRs were found in many individuals.

The method behind the library was the immunoSEQ multiplex PCR assay. For the multiplex PCR, a mixture combining 60 forward primers for TCR Vbeta segments and 13 reverse primers for TCR Jbeta segments was used. A multiplex PCR assay on genomic DNA amplified the CDR3 region of rearranged TCR beta genes. On the Illumina HiSeq System, the amplified TCR beta libraries were sequenced as 87-base-pair reads. Regarding the original processing steps: In a later analysis, roughly 80 million unique TCR beta chains were counted across the approximately 620 repertoires, and around 10 million of these chains were shared by at least two donors. Raw reads were error-corrected and collapsed into unique sequences with a nearest-neighbor algorithm that merged closely related sequences to remove PCR and sequencing errors. Alignment of CDR3 sequences to IMGT reference sequences was used to assign V, D and J gene segments. Each retained sequence needed at least a six-nucleotide match to both a V gene segment and a J gene segment. A rearrangement was called productive if the CDR3 had no stop codons and remained in frame with V and J, and every other rearrangement was called non-productive. Following IMGT convention, CDR3 was defined as the stretch from the second conserved V-encoded cysteine to the conserved J-encoded phenylalanine. In an earlier analysis of 587 of the donors, sequences lacking an unambiguous match to a single V gene segment were excluded. An earlier analysis of under 750 of the donors called V segments functional above 56.7% productive rearrangements and segregating when the between-donor standard deviation exceeded 5%. A statistical classification framework was built to diagnose cytomegalovirus status from the catalog of TCR beta chain sequences. In a later analysis, TCR nucleotide sequences were compared against IMGT/GENE-DB human TR gene sequences so that V and J genes could be assigned. In a later analysis, CDR3 sequences and most-parsimonious VDJ recombination scenarios were assigned using the TCRdist pipeline. A later analysis defined each TCR beta chain by its CDR3 amino acid sequence plus V-gene family, and excluded reads lacking a unique V-gene family. To address suspected cross-contamination and a sequencing artifact, a later analysis removed 450 to 700 highly shared, low-generation-probability nucleotide sequences. For each public chain, a later analysis derived a clonal expansion index from normalized ranks of inferred template counts within each repertoire. A later analysis computed generation probabilities with a VDJ recombination model fitted to out-of-frame rearrangements, and checked the results against IGoR. A later analysis scored TCR-TCR, TCR-HLA and TCR-CMV co-occurrence with hypergeometric tests, applying a repertoire-size bias correction to TCR pairs. In a later analysis, false discovery rates were estimated by permuting HLA or CMV assignments 20 times. In a later analysis, co-occurring TCRs were grouped using DBSCAN, with TCRdist sequence similarity added in when clustering inside HLA-allele-positive subsets. Co-occurrence clustering excluded repertoires with fewer than 30,000 or more than 120,000 public chains, plus five with anomalous nucleotide sharing. The immuneACCESS repertoire file appears here via TCRdb, limited to in-frame rearrangements. These files lack a portion of the clones; in checked studies, under half of the deficit traces to unresolved V genes, and the cause of the others is not known. V and J calls plus clone size are reproduced from that table; the DNA served to infer D and trimming. Here the sample has more than 75,000 clones; around four fifths occur a single time. The ten largest clones add up to 5.6% of the sample.

Comments on this clone: Its cognate antigen has yet to be identified. No qualities accompany the bases; no much larger clone lies one base away.

The CDR3, cysteine through phenylalanine, is 17 amino acids long. Left in the record is the CDR3 DNA by itself, 51 bases read in frame from the first base. CDR1 and CDR2 were assigned from the germline V gene as MGHRA and YSYEKL. V is pared back by 0 bases and J by 7 bases, with 21 bases lying between the germline termini. The V gene is TRBV4-1 and the J gene is TRBJ1-1, with the D gene too uncertain to name. The sequenced sample was PBMCs. This receptor was obtained from a woman under 30 in good health and CMV-seropositive. CDR3 sequence: CASSQEGGWVNGGEAFF. The DNA sequence is given as TGCGCCAGCAGCCAAGAGGGTGGGTGGGTTAATGGCGGTGAAGCTTTCTTT.